This section outlines one T cell receptor (beta chain) sequence together with its context. It lacks a known antigen. Per-nucleotide qualities are absent, and no much larger clonotype sits a single base away. Trimming removed 1 base from V and 11 bases from J, leaving 11 bases between the germline ends. The CDR3 measures 12 amino acids from cysteine to phenylalanine. Kept here is only the CDR3 DNA, which spans 36 bases and is read in frame from base 1. CDR1 is given as LGHDT and CDR2 as YNNKEL, both from the germline V gene (reference sequence). These data are taken from a study of blood T cell repertoires in COVID-19 (TCRdb year 2020). Looking at the study overall: Samples from collaborators originated in the United States, Italy and Spain and spanned both the acute and convalescent phases of COVID-19. The material from the prospective study consisted of cDNA or gDNA derived from T cells, B-cell-depleted T cells, or PBMCs. Subjects who had been exposed to COVID-19, were actively infected with it, or had recovered from it provided the deeply sampled blood TCRbeta repertoires that made up the dataset. The repertoires were released in a freely available public database meant as a resource for research on the immune response to SARS-CoV-2. Samples came from the ongoing ImmuneRACE study (first 160 participants) plus 1,254 subjects from 6 global collaborators. Nearly every sample came with metadata listing a de-identified subject ID, COVID-19 status, age in years and sex. Where available, HLA class I and class II types were taken from metadata supplied by the sample provider and were not determined by assay-based typing. Points the paper makes about the study in general: The amount of clinical and demographic metadata varied by source and participant and was provided uncurated.

TCRbeta CDR3 regions were amplified from genomic DNA by means of the immunoSEQ Assay, a bias-controlled multiplex PCR. Processing in the source paper ran as follows. The number of nucleated cells in each sample was estimated from the amplification of reference gene primers within the assay. To quantify the absolute abundance of each unique TCRbeta CDR3 rearrangement, sequence reads were collapsed and filtered. For each sample, productive Simpson clonality was calculated by taking the square root of Simpson's diversity index across productive rearrangements. This is the immuneACCESS table as TCRdb keeps it, with only in-frame sequences that have V and J called. A part of the clones is gone; compared with another copy, unresolved V genes explain less than half, and the rest is unexplained. Clonal size and the V and J genes are those of that table, whereas D and trimming came from the DNA. In this sample the table shows hundreds of thousands of clones, around 88% of which occur a single time. The ten most abundant clones make up under 15% of the sample.

Enrolling through a virtual design, the prospective study's participants ranged in age from roughly 18 to 90 years and lived across about two dozen United States geographic areas. Cohort assignment in the prospective study relied on participant-reported clinical history from a screening survey and a study questionnaire. Mobile phlebotomists in the prospective study collected whole blood, serum and a nasopharyngeal or oropharyngeal swab from every participant. Over a roughly two-month period, participants in the prospective study had the option of providing additional blood draws and questionnaires. Prospective study blood samples were shipped either frozen or at room temperature before DNA extraction.

The clonotype originates from a woman aged 45-65 years with acute COVID-19. This sequence uses TRBV3-1 (or the pseudogene TRBV3-2) and TRBJ1-1; a confident D gene designation cannot be given. The specimen was PBMCs or T cells enriched from blood (not recorded which). CDR3 protein: CASSQAGPPAFF. The DNA reads TGTGCCAGCAGCCAAGCGGGTCCTCCCGCTTTCTTT.